This TCR beta chain originates from a study of T cell repertoires in cytomegalovirus infection. Study-level background: CMV epitopes that were recently identified and HLA-C-restricted were used alongside well-studied HLA-B-restricted ones.

TCRdb fed the reads into MiXCR, producing one record per CDR3 protein. The profile shows about 74,000 distinct CDR3 sequences, about 29% of them singletons. General study points: Cumulative frequency (of public TCR beta family members) identified carriers of CMV plus the relevant HLA. Clonotypes of TCR beta that were HLA-C-restricted and CMV-specific dominated the ex vivo response.

The CDR3 runs to 14 residues. V was shortened by 1 base and J by 5 bases, with 11 bases between the two germline ends. This clonotype has a count of ten or more. What it binds is not known. This chain connects TRBV12-3 or TRBV12-4 to TRBJ1-1; perhaps TRBD1 as D (5 bases). This TCR was sampled from a human donor in good health (CMV status not recorded). Some clones in this sample may be carry-over from other donors' samples. The specimen was CD8+ T cells from cultured PBMCs, collected from culture after CMV antigen stimulation. CDR3 loop: CASSLGGKGTEAFF. The CDR3 DNA reads TGTGCCAGCAGTTTAGGGGGGAAAGGAACTGAAGCTTTCTTT.